The clone carrying this T cell receptor (beta chain) appeared many times. This sample is part of a study of human T cells and chemical hapten exposure. TCRdb recomputed calls from the RACE reads with MiXCR, one row per CDR3 protein. The sample holds some 400,000 distinct CDR3 sequences, roughly 5% seen once. The sample's time point: patch test 1, 2 weeks after DPC sensitization. Treatment in this sample: therapeutic diphenylcyclopropenone sensitization with weekly scalp DPC. CDR1 is MNHEY, CDR2 SMNVEV, per germline (reference sequence). Trimming shortened V by 5 bases and J by 6 bases, and 14 bases separated the two germline ends. CDR3 length equals 14 residues.

V and J are TRBV27 and TRBJ1-5; D might be TRBD1 (6 bases). The receptor was derived from a woman between 45 and 60 years old with alopecia areata. Some clones in this sample may be carry-over from other donors' samples. The sample here was whole blood, taken in connection with sensitization to the hapten diphenylcyclopropenone (DPC). The CDR3 bases are TGTGCCAGCAGTATCAGGGGAGAGGGTCAGCCCCAGCATTTT. Its protein is CASSIRGEGQPQHF.